Listed below are T cell receptor beta chains from one sample, sequenced in a study of T cell responses to AZD1222 COVID-19 vaccine. Method: immunoSEQ multiplex PCR; TCRdb's copy keeps in-frame clones and lacks some. Of roughly 100,000 clones listed, about 82% are singletons. Sequencing used peripheral blood, obtained on day 0 of AZD1222 vaccination. These receptors were obtained from an adult in good health. Each CDR3 is given with its conserved first and last residue. D genes are given only for firm matches. Clone sizes are given selectively: once, few, many, or a class where the clone is expanded.

cdr3_length,d_call,clone_size,v_call,j_call,cdr3_aa,cdr3_nt
13,TRBD1,few,TRBV7-9,TRBJ1-2,CASSRSTGDGYTF,TGTGCCAGCAGCCGCAGTACAGGGGATGGCTACACCTTC
15,.,.,TRBV28,TRBJ1-5,CASSLFGGGNQPQHF,TGTGCCAGCAGTTTATTTGGCGGAGGCAATCAGCCCCAGCATTTT
16,.,once,TRBV28,TRBJ2-3,CASNTRWGASTDTQYF,TGTGCCAGCAACACCAGGTGGGGGGCCAGCACAGATACGCAGTATTTT
14,.,.,TRBV10-2,TRBJ1-3,CASSAAVPGNTIYF,TGCGCCAGCAGTGCGGCAGTCCCGGGAAACACCATATATTTT
16,TRBD2,.,TRBV2,TRBJ2-1,CASRIGTSGSYNEQFF,TGTGCCAGCAGGATCGGGACTAGCGGTTCCTACAATGAGCAGTTCTTC
13,.,.,TRBV19,TRBJ1-3,CASRSSSGNTIYF,TGTGCCAGCAGAAGTTCATCTGGAAACACCATATATTTT
14,.,.,TRBV9,TRBJ2-7,CASSVNGVSYEQYF,TGTGCCAGCAGCGTAAACGGGGTCTCCTACGAGCAGTACTTC
15,.,few,TRBV29-1,TRBJ2-6,CSVVGVGTGANVLTF,TGCAGCGTAGTGGGGGTCGGGACTGGGGCCAACGTCCTGACTTTC
15,.,.,TRBV4-3,TRBJ2-5,CASSLGGHTLETQYF,TGCGCCAGCAGCCTTGGGGGCCATACCCTAGAGACCCAGTACTTC
17,TRBD2,.,TRBV7-8,TRBJ2-2,CASSLRGLAANTGELFF,TGTGCCAGCAGCTTAAGAGGACTAGCGGCGAACACCGGGGAGCTGTTTTTT
15,.,.,TRBV28,TRBJ1-4,CASSFPGGSNEKLFF,TGTGCCAGCAGTTTCCCGGGGGGGTCCAATGAAAAACTGTTTTTT
13,TRBD1,.,TRBV18,TRBJ2-7,CASSRTGAHEQYF,TGTGCCAGCTCACGGACAGGGGCCCACGAGCAGTACTTC
12,TRBD1,.,TRBV6-5,TRBJ1-1,CASSRDRGEAFF,TGTGCCAGCAGCCGAGACAGGGGGGAAGCTTTCTTT
13,.,.,TRBV30,TRBJ1-6,CAWSPSYNSPLHF,TGTGCCTGGAGCCCCTCCTATAATTCACCCCTCCACTTT
15,.,.,TRBV19,TRBJ1-1,CASSITGEGLTEAFF,TGTGCCAGTAGTATCACTGGGGAGGGGTTGACTGAAGCTTTCTTT
15,.,once,TRBV27,TRBJ2-7,CASSLHGDDPYEQYF,TGTGCCAGCAGTTTACACGGGGACGACCCCTACGAGCAGTACTTC
15,.,.,TRBV7-9,TRBJ1-4,CASSPGDSPGEKLFF,TGTGCCAGCAGCCCCGGCGACAGCCCTGGCGAAAAACTGTTTTTT
14,.,.,TRBV28,TRBJ1-4,CASAIGPTNEKLFF,TGTGCCAGCGCAATTGGACCAACTAATGAAAAACTGTTTTTT
16,TRBD1,.,TRBV7-2,TRBJ2-7,CASSSTSGTVSYEQYF,TGTGCCAGCAGCTCGACTTCCGGGACAGTTTCCTACGAGCAGTACTTC
14,TRBD1,.,TRBV13,TRBJ2-7,CASSPRDRSYEQYF,TGTGCCAGCAGCCCACGGGACAGGTCCTACGAGCAGTACTTC
16,.,.,TRBV14,TRBJ2-1,CASSHQTSWYYNEQFF,TGTGCCAGCAGCCACCAGACCTCCTGGTACTACAATGAGCAGTTCTTC
11,.,.,TRBV18,TRBJ2-1,CASSRNNEQFF,TGTGCCAGCTCAAGAAACAATGAGCAGTTCTTC
13,.,once,TRBV5-4,TRBJ2-5,CASSLSGPETQYF,TGTGCCAGCAGCTTGTCTGGGCCAGAGACCCAGTACTTC
15,.,few,TRBV2,TRBJ1-6,CASSVRFSYNSPLHF,TGTGCCAGCAGTGTGAGATTCTCCTATAATTCACCCCTCCACTTT
12,.,.,TRBV10-3,TRBJ1-3,CAISEPGNTIYF,TGTGCCATCAGTGAGCCAGGAAACACCATATATTTT
16,TRBD2,once,TRBV28,TRBJ2-1,CASSYPTSGRHNEQFF,TGTGCCAGCAGTTACCCGACTAGCGGACGACACAATGAGCAGTTCTTC
14,.,.,TRBV18,TRBJ2-2,CASSPGVNTGELFF,TGTGCCAGCTCACCAGGGGTTAACACCGGGGAGCTGTTTTTT
15,.,.,TRBV6-2/TRBV6-3,TRBJ1-3,CASSYPGTNGNTIYF,TGTGCCAGCAGTTACCCAGGAACCAACGGAAACACCATATATTTT
11,.,.,TRBV12-3/TRBV12-4,TRBJ2-2,CASRETGELFF,TGTGCCAGCAGAGAGACCGGGGAGCTGTTTTTT
13,.,.,TRBV7-8,TRBJ1-1,CASSFGSSTEAFF,TGTGCCAGCAGCTTTGGCAGTAGTACTGAAGCTTTCTTT
14,.,.,TRBV19,TRBJ2-5,CASSINGQQETQYF,TGTGCCAGTAGTATAAATGGACAGCAAGAGACCCAGTACTTC
14,.,.,TRBV28,TRBJ1-1,CASSLGGSGTEAFF,TGTGCCAGCAGTCTCGGTGGTTCGGGGACTGAAGCTTTCTTT
14,.,.,TRBV28,TRBJ2-5,CASSLQGLQETQYF,TGTGCCAGCAGCCTGCAGGGGCTCCAAGAGACCCAGTACTTC
14,.,.,TRBV2,TRBJ2-2,CASQRTLGYGELFF,TGTGCCAGCCAAAGGACTCTGGGTTACGGGGAGCTGTTTTTT
15,TRBD1,.,TRBV7-3,TRBJ2-3,CASSLAQGAADTQYF,TGTGCCAGCAGCTTAGCACAGGGGGCGGCAGATACGCAGTATTTT
14,.,.,TRBV5-5,TRBJ2-5,CASSLINLQETQYF,TGTGCCAGCAGCCTAATCAACCTCCAAGAGACCCAGTACTTC
13,TRBD1,.,TRBV30,TRBJ1-5,CAWTGQEDQPQHF,TGTGCCTGGACGGGACAGGAGGATCAGCCCCAGCATTTT
15,.,.,TRBV28,TRBJ1-4,CASKPPGGFNEKLFF,TGTGCCAGCAAACCTCCGGGGGGCTTTAATGAAAAACTGTTTTTT
14,TRBD1,once,TRBV15,TRBJ1-6,CATSNTGANSPLHF,TGTGCCACCAGCAACACAGGGGCGAATTCACCCCTCCACTTT
14,.,.,TRBV7-2,TRBJ2-5,CASSPQVGEETQYF,TGTGCCAGCAGCCCTCAAGTGGGAGAAGAGACCCAGTACTTC
15,.,.,TRBV7-2,TRBJ1-5,CASSLTAGANQPQHF,TGTGCCAGCAGCTTAACGGCAGGGGCCAATCAGCCCCAGCATTTT
15,.,.,TRBV5-1,TRBJ1-3,CASSPNSNSGNTIYF,TGCGCCAGCAGCCCCAACAGCAACTCTGGAAACACCATATATTTT